This T cell receptor (beta chain) was sequenced during a study of T cell responses to AZD1222 COVID-19 vaccine (dated by TCRdb to about 2021). Turning to the overall study: AZD1222 recipients whose second dose came at about 4 weeks and those whose second dose came at about 12 weeks were combined into one group, since spike-specific TCR depth and breadth did not differ between the two schedules. Trial participants were enrolled by age into subgroups of 18-55, 56-69 and 70-plus years, and around 150, 28 and 57 TCR-sequenced participants, respectively, were included in these subgroups. TCR sequencing covered some 240 trial participants: 207 given two doses of AZD1222 and around 25 given two doses of MenACWY control vaccine. The study at large found these results: In the small 56-69-year group, the increase in depth fell short of significance, most likely because of low power. A significant rise in spike-specific TCR breadth and depth was observed after two AZD1222 doses relative to day 0 and relative to MenACWY recipients. Conclusions about previously exposed vaccinees are limited because only a handful of AZD1222 recipients were SARS-CoV-2 seropositive at baseline. Because no day 14 peak-response samples were available, the repertoires could be characterized only after the peak T cell response. Reportedly, close to half of the unique spike-specific TCRs recognized epitopes lying outside the regions that are mutated in the B.1.351 and B.1.1.7 variants. The vaccine-associated CD4 TCRs covered the entire spike protein, and the dominant responses fell in regions 160-218 and 743-854. Participants were mostly white British and included more females than males, and it was suggested by the authors that clonal diversity may have been underestimated.

The CDR3 regions of human TCRbeta chains were analyzed by immunosequencing. The authors' pipeline ran thus. Repertoire TCRs were matched against a reference library of SARS-CoV-2-specific TCRs generated with the MIRA antigen-specificity platform. Breadth was defined as the fraction of unique TCRs that were SARS-CoV-2-associated. Depth was defined as the fraction of total T cells that were SARS-CoV-2-associated. Each spike-specific TCR was assigned to its reactive spike region and to a CD4 or CD8 class using the MIRA data. Log10-transformed breadth and depth values were compared by one-way ANOVA with Sidak's multiple comparisons tests. In TCRdb, the immuneACCESS table is reduced to in-frame sequences with V and J assigned. These tables do not hold every clone; where another copy was compared, an unresolved V gene accounts for under half, and the others remain unexplained. For V, J and clone size, that table is used; D and trimming come from the DNA. The sample table records about 98,000 clones; 88% of these occur just once. The ten largest clonotypes hold approximately 5.5% of the sample.

Interpreted using the paper, the time point label stands for: baseline before first vaccination. Vaccinee samples came from UK trials COV001 and COV002, including a single-blind randomized controlled phase 2/3 trial of AZD1222 (ChAdOx1 nCoV-19) in healthy adults. Trial participant PBMC samples were collected at day 0 and day 28 after the second dose for TCRbeta chain sequencing. CDR1 and CDR2 were assigned from the germline V gene (reference sequence) as LNHDA and SQIVND. From cysteine to phenylalanine, the CDR3 is 14 amino acids long. The sequence is cut down to CDR3 DNA, 42 bases in frame from base 1. V and J are truncated by 9 bases and 4 bases respectively, leaving an intervening sequence of 18 bases. On this clone: The specificity of this receptor is unknown. No quality values exist for individual bases; no much larger clone is one base distant.

The material was peripheral blood, obtained on day 0 of AZD1222 vaccination. The sequence came from an adult in good health. The sequence links TRBV19 to TRBJ2-5, with TRBD2 perhaps the D gene, on 6 matching bases. The CDR3 amino acid sequence is: CARRDSTAAETQYF. The DNA is as follows: TGTGCCAGAAGGGACTCAACCGCGGCAGAGACCCAGTACTTC. The variable domain in full, with residues beyond the CDR3 obtained from the reference TRBV19 and TRBJ2-5 genes, is DGGITQSPKYLFRKEGQNVTLSCEQNLNHDAMYWYRQDPGQGLRLIYYSQIVNDFQKGDIAEGYSVSREKKESFPLTVTSAQKNPTAFYLCARRDSTAAETQYFGPGTRLLVL.